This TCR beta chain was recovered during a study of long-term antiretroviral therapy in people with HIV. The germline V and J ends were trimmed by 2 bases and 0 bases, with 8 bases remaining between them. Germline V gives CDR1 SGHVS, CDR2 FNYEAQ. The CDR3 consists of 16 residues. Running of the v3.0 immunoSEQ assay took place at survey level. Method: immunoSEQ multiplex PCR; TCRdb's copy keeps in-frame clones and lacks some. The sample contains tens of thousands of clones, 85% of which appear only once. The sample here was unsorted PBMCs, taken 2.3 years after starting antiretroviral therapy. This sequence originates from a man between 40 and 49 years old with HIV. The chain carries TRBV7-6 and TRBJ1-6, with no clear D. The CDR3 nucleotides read TGTGCCAGCAGCTTAAGGGCGAACTCCTATAATTCACCCCTCCACTTT. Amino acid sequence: CASSLRANSYNSPLHF.